This T cell receptor beta chain was recovered during a study of blood T cell repertoires in COVID-19. Looking at the study overall: The analysed material was cDNA or gDNA that came from T cells, B-cell-depleted T cells, or PBMCs.

The assay was immunoSEQ multiplex PCR, and TCRdb's table has in-frame clones only and misses some. The data hold about 380,000 clones, with around 92% observed a single time. This CDR3 is built from 15 residues. V gave up 6 bases and J gave up 4 bases; unmatched junction bases: 3. Germline-derived CDR1 and CDR2 are SEHNR and FQNEAQ (reference sequence). The sample consisted of peripheral blood. This chain links TRBV7-9 with TRBJ2-1; TRBD2 agrees at 13 bases. The sequence was collected from a man aged 40-55 years with acute or convalescent COVID-19. DNA for the CDR3: TGTGCCAGCAGTCGGACTAGCGGGGGATACAATGAGCAGTTCTTC. Its protein is CASSRTSGGYNEQFF. Variable domain in full (rest from reference TRBV7-9 and TRBJ2-1): DTGVSQNPRHKITKRGQNVTFRCDPISEHNRLYWYRQTLGQGPEFLTYFQNEAQLEKSRLLSDRFSAERPKGSFSTLEIQRTEQGDSAMYLCASSRTSGGYNEQFFGPGTRLTVL.